This TCR beta chain stems from a study of OX40 agonist ivuxolimab in advanced cancers. Study information: Treatment received earlier with anti-PD-1, anti-PD-L1 or anti-CTLA-4 agents was allowed, and more than 35% had some.

The CDR3 is made up of 17 amino acids. V lost 0 bases, J lost 3 bases, and 17 bases lay in between. The germline gives CDR1 SGDLS, CDR2 YYNGEE. Here immunoSEQ multiplex PCR was the method, and the copy in TCRdb shows in-frame clones only, minus some. The sample holds 35,000 to 50,000 clones; 80% to 90% are singletons and the top ten take roughly 0.53%. Specimen: CD4+ or CD8+ T cells sorted from blood, collected in a trial of the OX40 agonist ivuxolimab. The receptor's source is an adult with an advanced solid tumor such as melanoma, head and neck, liver or kidney cancer. This chain connects TRBV9 to TRBJ2-3, with TRBD2 as a possible D gene (6 bases). The CDR3 coding sequence is TGTGCCAGCAGCGTAGAATCCAGTGGGGGGTTGACAGATACGCAGTATTTT. Its translation: CASSVESSGGLTDTQYF.